The 3 T cell receptor beta chains given below trace back to one sample, sequenced in a study of cytomegalovirus exposure and HLA in healthy donors. Libraries were prepared by immunoSEQ multiplex PCR; TCRdb keeps only in-frame clonotypes and omits some of them. The sample carries 250,000 to 400,000 clones, nearly 90% recorded once. Sequencing was carried out using PBMCs. These TCRs come from a man aged 25-40 years in good health and CMV-seronegative.

This chain's CDR3 is CASSRQGLEAFF. The CDR3 DNA reads as TGTGCCAGCAGCCGACAGGGCCTTGAAGCTTTCTTT. The V and J genes are TRBV6-5 and TRBJ1-1, with 7 nucleotides matching TRBD1. From germline, CDR1 is MNHEY and CDR2 SVGAGI. This CDR3 is 12 amino acids long. The ends lost 6 bases at V and 7 bases at J; junction bases unmatched: 5.

This clone occurred a few times. The chain combines TRBV4-1 with TRBJ1-1; 8 nucleotides agree with TRBD1. This CDR3 contains 16 residues. V shed 1 base and J 11 bases; nucleotides not matched to a gene: 15. CDR1 is MGHRA and CDR2 is YSYEKL in the germline V gene. The CDR3 nucleotides are TGCGCCAGCAGCCAAGTGGCCGACAGGGGAGCGCGGGACGCTTTCTTT. Translated, it gives CASSQVADRGARDAFF.

This sequence joins TRBV6-6 and TRBJ1-3; TRBD1 might be the D (5 bases). V was cut by 2 bases and J by 4 bases, with 15 bases left in between. This CDR3 is 16 amino acids long. Germline lookup yields CDR1 MNHNY and CDR2 SVGAGI (reference sequence). The CDR3 sequence: CASSYTGGAPGNTIYF. In DNA form, the CDR3 reads TGTGCCAGCAGTTACACTGGAGGGGCACCCGGAAACACCATATATTTT.